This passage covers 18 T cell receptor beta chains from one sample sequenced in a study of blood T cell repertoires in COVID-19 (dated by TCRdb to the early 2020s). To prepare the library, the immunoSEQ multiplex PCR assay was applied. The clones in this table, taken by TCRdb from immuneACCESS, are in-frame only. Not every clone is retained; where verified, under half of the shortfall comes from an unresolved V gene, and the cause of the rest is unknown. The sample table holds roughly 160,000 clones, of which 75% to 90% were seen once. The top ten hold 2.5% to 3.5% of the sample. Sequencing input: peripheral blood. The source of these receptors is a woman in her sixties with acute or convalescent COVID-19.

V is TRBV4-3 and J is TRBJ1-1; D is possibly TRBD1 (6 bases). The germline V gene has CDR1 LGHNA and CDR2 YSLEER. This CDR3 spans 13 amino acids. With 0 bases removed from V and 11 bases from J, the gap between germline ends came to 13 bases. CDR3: CASSQEDSQGAFF. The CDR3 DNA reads TGCGCCAGCAGCCAAGAAGACTCGCAGGGGGCTTTCTTT.

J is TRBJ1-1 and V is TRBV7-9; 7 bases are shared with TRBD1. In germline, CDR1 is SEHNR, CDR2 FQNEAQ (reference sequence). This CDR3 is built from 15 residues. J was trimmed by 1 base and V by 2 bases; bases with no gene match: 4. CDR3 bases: TGTGCCAGCAGCTTAAGACAGGGCCAGAACACTGAAGCTTTCTTT. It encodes CASSLRQGQNTEAFF.

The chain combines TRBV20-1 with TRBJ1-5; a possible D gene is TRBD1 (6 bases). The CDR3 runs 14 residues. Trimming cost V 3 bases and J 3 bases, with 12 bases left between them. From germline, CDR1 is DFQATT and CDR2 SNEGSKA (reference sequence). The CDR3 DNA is TGCAGTGCTAGTCGCGGACAGATCAATCAGCCCCAGCATTTT. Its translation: CSASRGQINQPQHF.

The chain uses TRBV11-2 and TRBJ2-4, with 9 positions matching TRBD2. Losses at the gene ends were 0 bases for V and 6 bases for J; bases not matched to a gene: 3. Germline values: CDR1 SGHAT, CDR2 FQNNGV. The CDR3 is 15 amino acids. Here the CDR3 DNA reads TGTGCCAGCAGCTTAGAAGGCGGGGGGGGAAACATTCAGTACTTC. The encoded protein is CASSLEGGGGNIQYF.

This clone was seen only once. CDR3 protein: CASSFGTGGEQPQHF. The DNA for the CDR3 is TGTGCCAGCAGCTTTGGGACAGGGGGCGAGCAGCCCCAGCATTTT. The chain recombines TRBV7-2 with TRBJ1-5; 12 nucleotides agree with TRBD1. Germline CDR1 is SGHTA and CDR2 is FQGNSA. This CDR3 spans 15 amino acids. V dropped 3 bases and J dropped 7; count of bases not matched to a gene: 4.

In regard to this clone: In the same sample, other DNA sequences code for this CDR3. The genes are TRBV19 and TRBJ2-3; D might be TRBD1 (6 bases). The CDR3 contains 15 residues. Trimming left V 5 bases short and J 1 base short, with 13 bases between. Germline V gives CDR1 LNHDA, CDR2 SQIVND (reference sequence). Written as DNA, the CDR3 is TGTGCCAGTAGTTCCCAGGGACACCGCACAGATACGCAGTATTTT. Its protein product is CASSSQGHRTDTQYF.

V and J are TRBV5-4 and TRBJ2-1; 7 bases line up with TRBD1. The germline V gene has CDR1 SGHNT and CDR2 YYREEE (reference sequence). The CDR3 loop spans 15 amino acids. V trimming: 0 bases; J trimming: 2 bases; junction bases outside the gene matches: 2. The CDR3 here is CASSLGQGTYNEQFF. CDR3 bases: TGTGCCAGCAGCTTGGGACAGGGAACCTACAATGAGCAGTTCTTC.

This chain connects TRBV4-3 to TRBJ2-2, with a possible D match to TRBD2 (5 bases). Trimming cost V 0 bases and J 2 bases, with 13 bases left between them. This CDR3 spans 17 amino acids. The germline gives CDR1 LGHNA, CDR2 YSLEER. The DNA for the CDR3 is TGCGCCAGCAGCCAAGATATTCGGGGAGAAAACACCGGGGAGCTGTTTTTT. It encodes CASSQDIRGENTGELFF.

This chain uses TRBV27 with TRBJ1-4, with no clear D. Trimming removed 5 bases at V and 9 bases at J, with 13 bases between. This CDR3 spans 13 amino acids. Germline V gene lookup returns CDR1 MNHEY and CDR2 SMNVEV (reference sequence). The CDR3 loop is CASSPSGAKKLFF. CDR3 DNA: TGTGCCAGCAGTCCGAGCGGCGCGAAAAAACTGTTTTTT.

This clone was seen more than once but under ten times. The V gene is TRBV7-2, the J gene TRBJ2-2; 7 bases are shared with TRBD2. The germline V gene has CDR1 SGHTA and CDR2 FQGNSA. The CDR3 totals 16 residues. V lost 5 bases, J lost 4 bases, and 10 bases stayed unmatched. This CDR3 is CASSPARLAGTGELFF. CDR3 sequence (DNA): TGTGCCAGCAGCCCCGCACGACTAGCTGGCACCGGGGAGCTGTTTTTT. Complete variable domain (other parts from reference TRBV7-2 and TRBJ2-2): GAGVSQSPSNKVTEKGKDVELRCDPISGHTALYWYRQSLGQGLEFLIYFQGNSAPDKSGLPSDRFSAERTGGSVSTLTIQRTQQEDSAVYLCASSPARLAGTGELFFGEGSRLTVL.

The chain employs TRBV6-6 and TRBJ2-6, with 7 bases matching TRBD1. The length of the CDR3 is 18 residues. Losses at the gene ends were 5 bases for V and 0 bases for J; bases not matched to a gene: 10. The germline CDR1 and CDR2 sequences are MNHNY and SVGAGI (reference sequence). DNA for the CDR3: TGTGCCAGCAGTCCAACCGGGACAGATCACTCTGGGGCCAACGTCCTGACTTTC. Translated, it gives CASSPTGTDHSGANVLTF.

The CDR3 spells CASSINPGTGAEAFF. CDR3 bases: TGTGCCAGTAGTATAAATCCGGGAACGGGCGCTGAAGCTTTCTTT. The chain recombines TRBV19 with TRBJ1-1, with no clear D. The V gene lost 2 bases and the J gene lost 6 bases, with 16 bases spanning the gap. Germline V gene data show CDR1 as LNHDA and CDR2 as SQIVND (reference sequence). The CDR3 extends over 15 amino acids. The full variable domain, rest sourced from reference TRBV19 and TRBJ1-1, is DGGITQSPKYLFRKEGQNVTLSCEQNLNHDAMYWYRQDPGQGLRLIYYSQIVNDFQKGDIAEGYSVSREKKESFPLTVTSAQKNPTAFYLCASSINPGTGAEAFFGQGTRLTVV.

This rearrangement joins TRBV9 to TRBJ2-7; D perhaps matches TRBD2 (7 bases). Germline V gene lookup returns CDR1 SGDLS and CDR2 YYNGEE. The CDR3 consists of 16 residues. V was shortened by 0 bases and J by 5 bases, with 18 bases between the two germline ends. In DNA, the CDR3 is TGTGCCAGCAGCGTAGTGGGGGGGCGCGGGCTCAACGAGCAGTACTTC. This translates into CASSVVGGRGLNEQYF.

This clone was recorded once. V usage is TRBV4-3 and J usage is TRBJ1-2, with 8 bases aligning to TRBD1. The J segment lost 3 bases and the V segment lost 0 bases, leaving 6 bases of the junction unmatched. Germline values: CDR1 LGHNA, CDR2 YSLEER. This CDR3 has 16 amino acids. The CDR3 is CASSQDHRGLYYGYTF. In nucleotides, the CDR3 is TGCGCCAGCAGCCAAGATCACAGGGGGTTATACTATGGCTACACCTTC.

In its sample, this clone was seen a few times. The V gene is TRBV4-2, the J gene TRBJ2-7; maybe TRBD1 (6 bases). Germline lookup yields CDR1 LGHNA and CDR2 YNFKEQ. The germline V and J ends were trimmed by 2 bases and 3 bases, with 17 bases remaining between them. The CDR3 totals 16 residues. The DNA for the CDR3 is TGTGCCAGCAGCCAAACCGGGACACCGACAATCTACGAGCAGTACTTC. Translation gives CASSQTGTPTIYEQYF.

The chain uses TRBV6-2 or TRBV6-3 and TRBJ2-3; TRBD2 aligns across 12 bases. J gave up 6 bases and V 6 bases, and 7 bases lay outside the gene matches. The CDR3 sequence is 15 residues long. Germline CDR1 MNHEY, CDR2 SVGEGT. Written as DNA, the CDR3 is TGTGCCAGCAGCAGACTAGCGGGGGCGGCTGATACGCAGTATTTT. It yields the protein CASSRLAGAADTQYF.

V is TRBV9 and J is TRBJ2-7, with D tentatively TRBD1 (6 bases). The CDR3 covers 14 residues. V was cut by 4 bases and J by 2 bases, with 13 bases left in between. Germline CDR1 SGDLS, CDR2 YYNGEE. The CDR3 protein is CASSTTGLTYEQYF. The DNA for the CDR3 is TGTGCCAGCAGCACCACAGGGCTAACCTACGAGCAGTACTTC.

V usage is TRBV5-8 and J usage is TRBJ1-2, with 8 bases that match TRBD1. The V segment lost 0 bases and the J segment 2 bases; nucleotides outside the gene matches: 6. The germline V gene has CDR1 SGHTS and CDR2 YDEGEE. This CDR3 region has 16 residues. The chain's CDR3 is CASSLGGTGRNYGYTF. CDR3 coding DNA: TGTGCCAGCAGCTTGGGGGGGACAGGAAGGAACTATGGCTACACCTTC.